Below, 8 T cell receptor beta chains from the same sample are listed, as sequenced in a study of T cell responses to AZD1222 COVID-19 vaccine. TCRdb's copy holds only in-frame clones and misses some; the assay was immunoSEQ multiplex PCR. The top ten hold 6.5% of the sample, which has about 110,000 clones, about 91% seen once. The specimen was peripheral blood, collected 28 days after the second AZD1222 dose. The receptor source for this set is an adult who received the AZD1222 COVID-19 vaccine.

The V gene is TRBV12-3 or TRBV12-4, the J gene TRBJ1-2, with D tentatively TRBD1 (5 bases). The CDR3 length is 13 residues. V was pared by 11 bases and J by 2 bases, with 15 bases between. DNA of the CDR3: TGTGCCGTCCGGGACGGACGGAACTATGGCTACACCTTC. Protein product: CAVRDGRNYGYTF.

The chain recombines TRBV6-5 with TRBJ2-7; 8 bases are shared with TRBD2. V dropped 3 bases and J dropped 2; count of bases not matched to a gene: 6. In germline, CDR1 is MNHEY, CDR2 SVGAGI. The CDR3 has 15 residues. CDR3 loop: CASSYNSGVPYEQYF. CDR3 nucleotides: TGTGCCAGCAGTTATAATAGCGGGGTTCCCTACGAGCAGTACTTC.

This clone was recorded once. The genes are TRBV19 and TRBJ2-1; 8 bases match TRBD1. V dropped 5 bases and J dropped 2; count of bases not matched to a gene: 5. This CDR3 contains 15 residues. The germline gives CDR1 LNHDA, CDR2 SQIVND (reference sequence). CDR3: CASSAGGLPYNEQFF. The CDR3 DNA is TGTGCCAGTAGTGCAGGGGGCCTCCCCTACAATGAGCAGTTCTTC.

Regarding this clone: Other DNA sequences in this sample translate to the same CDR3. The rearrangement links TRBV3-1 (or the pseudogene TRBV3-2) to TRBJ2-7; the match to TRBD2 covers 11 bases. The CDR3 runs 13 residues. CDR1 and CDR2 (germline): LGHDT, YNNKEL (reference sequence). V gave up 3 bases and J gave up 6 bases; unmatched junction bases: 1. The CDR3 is CASSQGTSGEQYF. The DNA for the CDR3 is TGTGCCAGCAGCCAGGGGACTAGCGGCGAGCAGTACTTC.

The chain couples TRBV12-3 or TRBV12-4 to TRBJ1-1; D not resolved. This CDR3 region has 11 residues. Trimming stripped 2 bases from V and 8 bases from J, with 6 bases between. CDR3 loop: CASSLYREAFF. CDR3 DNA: TGTGCCAGCAGTTTATACCGGGAAGCTTTCTTT.

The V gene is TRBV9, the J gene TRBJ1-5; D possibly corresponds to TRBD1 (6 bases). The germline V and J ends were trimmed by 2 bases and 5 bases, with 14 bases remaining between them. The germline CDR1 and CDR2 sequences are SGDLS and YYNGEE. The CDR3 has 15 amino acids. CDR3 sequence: CASSVSGAPDQPQHF. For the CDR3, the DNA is TGTGCCAGCAGCGTGTCAGGGGCCCCCGATCAGCCCCAGCATTTT.

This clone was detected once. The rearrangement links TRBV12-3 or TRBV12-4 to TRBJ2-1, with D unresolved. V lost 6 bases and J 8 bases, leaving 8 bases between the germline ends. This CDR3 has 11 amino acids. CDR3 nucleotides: TGTGCCAGCAGCCTGCTGGATGAGCAGTTCTTC. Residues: CASSLLDEQFF.

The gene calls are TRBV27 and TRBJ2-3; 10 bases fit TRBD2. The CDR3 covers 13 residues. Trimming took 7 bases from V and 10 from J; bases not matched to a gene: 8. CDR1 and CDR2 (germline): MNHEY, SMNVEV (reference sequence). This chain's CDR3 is CASNLAGDPPQYF. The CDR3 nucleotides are TGTGCCAGCAATCTAGCGGGGGACCCCCCGCAGTATTTT.